Listed below are T cell receptor beta chains from one sample, sequenced in a study of shared T cell receptors in the human thymus. Using immunoSEQ multiplex PCR, the repertoire was profiled, and TCRdb retains in-frame clones only, with some absent. The data hold hundreds of thousands of clones, with just under 95% observed a single time. Sequenced sample: thymocytes. The receptors derive from a human donor. Both conserved end residues are part of each CDR3. A D gene is named only where the DNA matches it firmly. Some rows have no size entry. The others give once, few or many, or a class for an expanded clone.

j_call v_call cdr3_length d_call clone_size cdr3_nt cdr3_aa
TRBJ2-2 TRBV10-3 16 - - TGTGCCATCAGTGGCAAACTGTTCGCGAACACCGGGGAGCTGTTTTTT CAISGKLFANTGELFF
TRBJ2-3 TRBV18 15 TRBD1 - TGTGCCAGCTCACCGGCCAGGGGGCGCGTGGATACGCAGTATTTT CASSPARGRVDTQYF
TRBJ2-7 TRBV11-3 12 - - TGTGCCAGCAGCCCTGGCGGAGCCCAGCAGTACTTC CASSPGGAQQYF
TRBJ2-7 TRBV30 17 TRBD2 - TGTGCCTGGAATCCCGATCTTAGGATAGCGGGACCCTACGAGCAGTACTTC CAWNPDLRIAGPYEQYF
TRBJ2-1 TRBV11-2 15 TRBD1 - TGTGCCAGCAGCTTTGGACAGGGTCTGGGGGGTGAGCAGTTCTTC CASSFGQGLGGEQFF
TRBJ2-1 TRBV9 16 TRBD2 - TGTGCCAGCAGCCTCTTCAGCGGGAGCTCCTACAATGAGCAGTTCTTC CASSLFSGSSYNEQFF
TRBJ1-2 TRBV6-5 11 - - TGTGCCAGCAGTACAGGAGAGGGCTACACCTTC CASSTGEGYTF
TRBJ1-4 TRBV28 19 - - TGTGCCAGCAGTTTATTTGAGCAGGGAAAGGGGGCAACTAATGAAAAACTGTTTTTT CASSLFEQGKGATNEKLFF
TRBJ2-7 TRBV4-2 16 TRBD1 - TGTGCCAGCAGCCAAGTGGTGGGGACAGGGTTCTACGAGCAGTACTTC CASSQVVGTGFYEQYF
TRBJ1-2 TRBV11-2 14 TRBD1 - TGTGCCAGCAGTACAGGGGGCGCATGGGGTGGCTACACCTTC CASSTGGAWGGYTF
TRBJ2-1 TRBV5-4 15 - - TGTGCCAGCAGATTTGGGTGCGGACCGCGGAATGAGCAGTTCTTC CASRFGCGPRNEQFF
TRBJ2-5 TRBV19 12 - once TGTGCCAGTAGTATGCCAGGGATCACCCAGTACTTC CASSMPGITQYF
TRBJ2-4 TRBV28 22 TRBD1 - TGTGCCAGCAGTTCCCCTAGGGGGCAAATTGGAGACCTATTCTTAGCCAAAAACATTCAGTACTTC CASSSPRGQIGDLFLAKNIQYF
TRBJ2-7 TRBV30 14 TRBD1 - TGTGCCTGGAGTGCCCCCCCGGGACAGGGTTGGTGGTACTTC CAWSAPPGQGWWYF
TRBJ1-1 TRBV29-1 14 - - TGCAGCGTTGATGGGGACCAACCCCACACTGAAGCTTTCTTT CSVDGDQPHTEAFF
TRBJ2-1 TRBV5-1 16 TRBD2 once TGCGCCAGCAGCGGAAGGACTAGCGGGAGGACCAATGAGCAGTTCTTC CASSGRTSGRTNEQFF
TRBJ1-5 TRBV7-8 18 - - TGTGCCAGCAGCAGCCGGGACCCGGCCGCTTATAGCAATCAGCCCCAGCATTTT CASSSRDPAAYSNQPQHF
TRBJ2-7 TRBV15 14 - - TGTGCCACCAGCAGAGATCTAAGGCCCTACGAGCAGTACTTC CATSRDLRPYEQYF